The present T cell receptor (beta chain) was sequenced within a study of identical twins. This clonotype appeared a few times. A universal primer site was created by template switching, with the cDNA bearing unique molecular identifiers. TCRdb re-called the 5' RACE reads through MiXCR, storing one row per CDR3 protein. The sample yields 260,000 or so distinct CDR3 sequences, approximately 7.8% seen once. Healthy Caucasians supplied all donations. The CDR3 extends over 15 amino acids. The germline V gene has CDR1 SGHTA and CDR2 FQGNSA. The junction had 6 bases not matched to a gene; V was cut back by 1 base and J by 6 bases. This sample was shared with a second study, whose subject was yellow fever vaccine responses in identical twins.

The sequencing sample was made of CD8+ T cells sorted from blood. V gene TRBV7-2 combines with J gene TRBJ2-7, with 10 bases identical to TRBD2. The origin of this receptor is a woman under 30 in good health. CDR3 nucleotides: TGTGCCAGCAGCTTAGTGGCTAGCGGGAGTTCCGAGCAGTACTTC. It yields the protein CASSLVASGSSEQYF.